This TCR beta chain was identified in a study of B cell selection in AIRE deficiency. This CDR3 region has 14 residues. The V gene's germline CDR1 is SGHNT and CDR2 YENEEA. Using immunoSEQ multiplex PCR, the repertoire was profiled, and TCRdb retains in-frame clones only, with some absent. The sample carries tens of thousands of clones, over 90% recorded once. Sorted regulatory T cells were CD4-positive, CD25-high and CD127-low or negative. With respect to this clone: Mismatch with germline at one junction end may stem from a read error.

The J gene is TRBJ1-3, the V gene TRBV11-3; the D is unclear. Sequencing was carried out using Tregs sorted from PBMCs. The source is a human donor with AIRE deficiency. CDR3 sequence reads: CASSSKDPGNTIYF. CDR3 sequence (DNA): TGTGCCAGCAGCTCCAAGGACCCTGGGAACACCATATATTTT.